This T cell receptor beta chain was captured in a study of regulatory T cells in long-lasting Graves disease listed by TCRdb under 2021. At the level of the whole study: In the newly diagnosed Graves' disease group, patients had been taking antithyroid drugs for less than 3 months. Peripheral blood TCR sequencing and RNA sequencing compared persistent Graves' disease patients with newly diagnosed Graves' disease patients. The study took place in China and was registered as a clinical trial. TCR sequencing covered some 13 persistent and roughly 20 newly diagnosed Graves' disease patients, about 35 samples in total. What the study reported, not specific to this receptor: Peripheral blood alone was examined, since thyroid tissue, which constituted the primary lesion, could not be accessed. TRBV28, TRBJ1-2 and TRBJ2-5 were preferentially used in persistent disease, while TRBV20-1 and TRBJ2-1 were favored in newly diagnosed disease. The authors noted that the small sample size was a limitation that may lower accuracy. Compared with newly diagnosed patients, patients with persistent Graves' disease had lower TCR Shannon entropy and fewer highly expanded clones, which suggests clonal expansion. Sequencing and analysis were restricted to the TCR beta chain. Patients with persistent disease shared more public clonotypes (about 2,700) than newly diagnosed patients did (approximately 1,000).

This clonotype was seen more than once but under ten times. It has no known antigen specificity. No much larger clonotype is one base removed from it; base qualities were not supplied. V drops 0 bases and J drops 3 bases, leaving 13 bases in between. Inclusive of the bounding cysteine and phenylalanine, the CDR3 is 16 residues long. The sequence is cut down to CDR3 DNA, 48 bases in frame from base 1. Reading the label with the study, this specimen's time point is: newly diagnosed GD, antithyroid drugs for less than 3 months. For both TCR sequencing and RNA sequencing, RNA was extracted from PBMCs using TRIzol. The diagnosis of Graves' disease was made according to American Thyroid Association guidelines. The patients came from an endocrinology department in Xi'an, China. Each patient gave approximately 8.8 milliliters of peripheral blood, collected in an EDTA anticoagulant tube. PBMCs were isolated by Ficoll Paque Plus density gradient separation without further T cell sorting. An Agilent 2100 Bioanalyzer and agarose gel were used to check RNA quality, and a NanoDrop 2000 was used to measure RNA concentration.

Library preparation used multiplex PCR. The data were produced on an Illumina HiSeq 4000. iRepertoire HTBI primers and Arm-PCR amplification of CDR3 regions were used to construct TCR beta libraries. Before sequencing, the PCR products went through gel purification. Turning to the authors' computational methods: Across samples, 55 to 80 TRBV and 13 to 15 TRBJ segments were identified and used for gene usage analysis of CDR3 amino acid clonotypes. Filtered high-quality paired reads were merged into contigs using COPE and FqMerger. BLAST was used to align contigs to the IMGT TRBV, TRBD and TRBJ reference genes, and CDR3 was defined following IMGT. Any clonotype with a frequency above 0.1% was counted as a highly expanded clone. Repertoire diversity was measured by Shannon entropy, and V-J evenness by the Gini coefficient. Clonotypes shared by more than one individual were considered public. TCRdb handled the public reads itself, with Q25 trimming in fastp and clone calling in MiXCR, and kept productive beta chains. Rows matching on CDR3 protein sequence are summarized as one entry with the most common DNA and genes. For this entry, the V and J calls and clone size follow TCRdb and not the study's own pipeline. Counted in this sample were a few hundred thousand distinct CDR3 sequences; roughly 15% of them appeared once. In total, the top ten clones hold about a quarter of the sample.

The sample also formed part of further work on T cells in Graves' hyperthyroidism and ophthalmopathy. The second study reports: Graves' hyperthyroidism was defined as stable when no progression to ophthalmopathy occurred over 18 months of follow-up. Hyperthyroidism patients were newly diagnosed, with disease duration under 2 months, and aged 18 to 65 years. The study excluded patients with uncontrolled infections, other autoimmune diseases, pregnancy or lactation. Diagnoses relied on clinical symptoms, serum thyroxine and TRAb, thyroid ultrasound and orbital computed tomography. The TCR CDR3 was subjected to a first round of RT-PCR using the HTBI primer set and the Qiagen OneStep RT-PCR kit. Most expanded thyroid clonotypes (frequency above 0.001) were also detected in blood, suggesting blood repertoires may reflect thyroid immune responses. A 13 V-J signature model separated ophthalmopathy from stable hyperthyroidism, with 87.88% sensitivity and approximately 81% specificity in cross-validation and 80%/75% in testing. In validation, the model predicted progression to ophthalmopathy with 65% to 71% sensitivity and 72.22% specificity, a median of about six months before onset. A discovery cohort of fewer than 110 patients, roughly 45 with Graves' ophthalmopathy and under 60 with stable Graves' hyperthyroidism, was used to find distinguishing TCR V-J signatures. Prospective prediction of ophthalmopathy was tested in an independent validation cohort consisting of some 20 hyperthyroidism patients and more than 15 patients who later progressed to ophthalmopathy. The 75 to 100 discovery patients were randomly split 7:3 into training and test sets. The study also compared thyroid tissue and blood T-cell repertoires from about six Graves' hyperthyroidism patients. Once sampling was done, hyperthyroidism patients were given methimazole at a starting dose of 30 mg daily, whereas ophthalmopathy patients were given high-dose intravenous methylprednisolone. A second multiplex PCR round built the libraries, followed by size selection and purification. Libraries were sequenced paired-end with 100 bp reads on an Illumina HiSeq2000. SOAPnuke was used to process the raw data, removing reads that contained adapters or uncalled bases, had a mean Phred below 15, or lacked an exact match to the constant primer or identifier. COPE v1.2.5 was used to merge high-quality paired reads, and clonotypes were defined as unique nucleotide sequences. Clonotypes were aligned to IMGT TRBV, TRBD and TRBJ reference segments using MiTCR v1.1. The analysis was restricted to V-J combinations with a frequency above 0.0001, which together covered just over 98% of the repertoires. A TCS score was defined as the ratio between F50 (clonal expansion) and ExV (chaos), using BLOSUM62-based TCRdist between CDR3 peptides within each V-J. Welch's t-statistics and random forest reduced some 510 V-J features to fewer than 15, which were used in a naive Bayes classifier (R e1071). No statistical method was used to fix the sample size in advance, and group allocation was not hidden from the investigators. According to the paper, TCR Vbeta CDR3 sequencing was carried out on 135 peripheral blood samples, which came from under 50 ophthalmopathy, around 75 hyperthyroidism and about 17 progressor patients.

The input for sequencing was peripheral blood mononuclear cells (PBMCs), taken at new diagnosis, from a patient treated with antithyroid drugs. The clonotype was recovered from a woman aged 18-29 years with Graves disease. Donor details come from another sample of the same person, matched by shared clones. The chain is encoded by TRBV12-3 or TRBV12-4 joined to TRBJ2-3, with a weak D call of TRBD2 (5 bases match). The CDR3 protein sequence reads: CASSLALPAVTDTQYF. In nucleotides, the sequence is TGTGCCAGCAGTTTAGCTCTCCCAGCGGTGACAGATACGCAGTATTTT.